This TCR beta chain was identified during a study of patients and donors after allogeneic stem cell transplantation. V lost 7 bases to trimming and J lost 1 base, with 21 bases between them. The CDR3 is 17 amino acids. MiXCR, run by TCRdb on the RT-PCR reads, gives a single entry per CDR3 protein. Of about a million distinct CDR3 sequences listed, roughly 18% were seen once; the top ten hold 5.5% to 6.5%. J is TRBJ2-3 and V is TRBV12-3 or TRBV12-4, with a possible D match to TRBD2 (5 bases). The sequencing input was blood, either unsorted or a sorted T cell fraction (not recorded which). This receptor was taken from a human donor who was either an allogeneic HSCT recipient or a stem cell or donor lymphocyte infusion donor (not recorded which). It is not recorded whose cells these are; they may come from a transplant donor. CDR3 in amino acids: CASNLGLRESGTDTQYF. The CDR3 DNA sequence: TGTGCCAGCAACCTAGGGTTGAGGGAGAGTGGCACAGATACGCAGTATTTT.